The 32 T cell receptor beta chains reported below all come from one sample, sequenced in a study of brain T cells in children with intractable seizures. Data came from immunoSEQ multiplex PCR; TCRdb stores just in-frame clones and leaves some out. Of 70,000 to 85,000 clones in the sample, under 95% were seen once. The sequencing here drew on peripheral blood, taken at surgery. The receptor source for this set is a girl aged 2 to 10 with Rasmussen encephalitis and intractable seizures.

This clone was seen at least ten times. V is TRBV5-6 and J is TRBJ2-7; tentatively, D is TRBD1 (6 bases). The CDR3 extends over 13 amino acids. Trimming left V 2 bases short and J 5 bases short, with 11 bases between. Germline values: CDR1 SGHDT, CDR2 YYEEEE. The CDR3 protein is CASSFQGPDEQYF. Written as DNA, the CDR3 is TGTGCCAGCAGCTTCCAGGGGCCTGACGAGCAGTACTTC.

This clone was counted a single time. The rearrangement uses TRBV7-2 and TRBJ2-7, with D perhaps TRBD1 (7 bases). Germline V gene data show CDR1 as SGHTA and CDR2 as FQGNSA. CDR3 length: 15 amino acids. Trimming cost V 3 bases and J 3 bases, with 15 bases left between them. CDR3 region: CASSLTRQGGYEQYF. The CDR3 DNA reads TGTGCCAGCAGCTTGACCAGACAGGGAGGCTACGAGCAGTACTTC.

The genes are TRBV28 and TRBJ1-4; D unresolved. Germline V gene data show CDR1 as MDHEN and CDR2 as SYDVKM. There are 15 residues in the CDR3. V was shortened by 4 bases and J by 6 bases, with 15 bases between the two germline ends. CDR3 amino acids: CASSSSRVLDEKLFF. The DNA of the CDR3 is TGTGCCAGCAGTTCCTCTAGGGTACTAGATGAAAAACTGTTTTTT.

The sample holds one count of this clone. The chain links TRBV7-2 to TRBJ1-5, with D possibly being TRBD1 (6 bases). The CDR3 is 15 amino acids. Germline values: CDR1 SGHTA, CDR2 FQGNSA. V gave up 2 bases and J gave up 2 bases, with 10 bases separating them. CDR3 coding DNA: TGTGCCAGCAGCTTACAGGGGTTAGGCAATCAGCCCCAGCATTTT. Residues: CASSLQGLGNQPQHF.

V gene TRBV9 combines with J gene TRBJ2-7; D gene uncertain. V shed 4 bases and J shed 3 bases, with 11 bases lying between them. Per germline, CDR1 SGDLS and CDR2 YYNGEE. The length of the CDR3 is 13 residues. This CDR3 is CASSPNPFYEQYF. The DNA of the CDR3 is TGTGCCAGCAGCCCAAACCCCTTCTACGAGCAGTACTTC.

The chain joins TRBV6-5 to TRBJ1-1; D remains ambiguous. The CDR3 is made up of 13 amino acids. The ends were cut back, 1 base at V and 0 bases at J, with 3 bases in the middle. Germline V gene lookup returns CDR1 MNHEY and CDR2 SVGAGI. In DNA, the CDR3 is TGTGCCAGCAGTTACTTTTTGAACACTGAAGCTTTCTTT. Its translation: CASSYFLNTEAFF.

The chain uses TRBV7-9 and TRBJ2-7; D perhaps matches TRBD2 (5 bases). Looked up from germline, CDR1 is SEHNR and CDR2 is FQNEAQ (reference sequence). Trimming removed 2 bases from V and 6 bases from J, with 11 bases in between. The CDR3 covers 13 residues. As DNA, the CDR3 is TGTGCCAGCAGCTTATACGAAGGAGGCGAGCAGTACTTC. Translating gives CASSLYEGGEQYF.

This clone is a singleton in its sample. CDR3 nucleotides: TGTGCCAGCAGACGCACAGGGGGAACCTACAATGAGCAGTTCTTC. Its protein product is CASRRTGGTYNEQFF. This chain uses TRBV3-1 (or the pseudogene TRBV3-2) with TRBJ2-1; TRBD1 matches at 8 bases. Looked up from germline, CDR1 is LGHDT and CDR2 is YNNKEL (reference sequence). This CDR3 region has 15 residues. The V and J ends lost 6 bases and 2 bases, in that order; junction bases with no gene match: 6.

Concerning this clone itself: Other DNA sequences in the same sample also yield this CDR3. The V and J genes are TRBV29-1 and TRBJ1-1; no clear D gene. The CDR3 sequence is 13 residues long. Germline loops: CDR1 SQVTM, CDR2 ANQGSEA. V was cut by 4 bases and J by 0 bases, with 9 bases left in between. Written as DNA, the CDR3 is TGCAGCGTTGTAGGCCGGATGAACACTGAAGCTTTCTTT. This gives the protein CSVVGRMNTEAFF.

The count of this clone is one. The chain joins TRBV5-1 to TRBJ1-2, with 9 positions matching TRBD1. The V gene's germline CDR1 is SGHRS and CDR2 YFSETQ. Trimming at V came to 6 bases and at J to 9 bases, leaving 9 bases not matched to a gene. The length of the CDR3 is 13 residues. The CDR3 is CASTTGQGESYTF. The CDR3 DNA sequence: TGCGCCAGCACCACGGGACAGGGAGAGAGCTACACCTTC.

Here the CDR3 DNA reads TGTGCCAGCAGTGATTCCGGGACTAGCGGAGAGACCCAGTACTTC. Amino acids: CASSDSGTSGETQYF. The chain uses TRBV6-1 and TRBJ2-5; TRBD2 matches at 11 bases. This CDR3 is built from 15 residues. Unmatched junction bases numbered 4, after V lost 3 bases and J lost 4 bases. Germline CDR1 MNHNS, CDR2 SASEGT.

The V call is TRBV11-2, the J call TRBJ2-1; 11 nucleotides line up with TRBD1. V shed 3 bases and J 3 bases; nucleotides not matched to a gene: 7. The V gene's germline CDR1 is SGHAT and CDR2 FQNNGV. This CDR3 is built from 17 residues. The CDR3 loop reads CASSLPLGTGGYNEQFF. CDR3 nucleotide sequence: TGTGCCAGCAGCTTGCCCCTCGGGACAGGGGGCTACAATGAGCAGTTCTTC. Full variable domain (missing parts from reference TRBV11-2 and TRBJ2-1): EAGVAQSPRYKIIEKRQSVAFWCNPISGHATLYWYQQILGQGPKLLIQFQNNGVVDDSQLPKDRFSAERLKGVDSTLKIQPAKLEDSAVYLCASSLPLGTGGYNEQFFGPGTRLTVL.

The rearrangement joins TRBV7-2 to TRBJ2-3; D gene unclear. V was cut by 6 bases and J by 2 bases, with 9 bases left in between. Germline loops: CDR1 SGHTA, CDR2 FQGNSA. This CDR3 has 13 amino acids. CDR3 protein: CASRTRLTDTQYF. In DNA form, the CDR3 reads TGTGCCAGCAGAACCAGGCTCACAGATACGCAGTATTTT.

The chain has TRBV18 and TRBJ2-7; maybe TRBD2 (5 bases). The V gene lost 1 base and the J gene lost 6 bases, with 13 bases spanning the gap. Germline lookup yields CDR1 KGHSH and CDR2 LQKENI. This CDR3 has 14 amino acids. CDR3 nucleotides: TGTGCCAGCTCACCACGAGGGCGCTCTCCCGAGCAGTACTTC. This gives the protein CASSPRGRSPEQYF.

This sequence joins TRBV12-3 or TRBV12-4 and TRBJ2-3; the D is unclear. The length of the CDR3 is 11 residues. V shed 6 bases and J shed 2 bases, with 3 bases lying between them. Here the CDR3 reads CASRFTDTQYF. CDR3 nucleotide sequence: TGTGCCAGCAGATTCACAGATACGCAGTATTTT.

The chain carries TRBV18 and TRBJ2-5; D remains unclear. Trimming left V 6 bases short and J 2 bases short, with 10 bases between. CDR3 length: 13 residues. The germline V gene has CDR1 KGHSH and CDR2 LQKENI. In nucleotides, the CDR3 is TGTGCCAGCTCCCCTTTGGTTCAAGAGACCCAGTACTTC. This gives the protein CASSPLVQETQYF.

The CDR3, as DNA: TGTGCCAGCAGTCCAGGGAGCAGGGACACTGAAGCTTTCTTT. Translated, it gives CASSPGSRDTEAFF. J is TRBJ1-1 and V is TRBV6-6; possibly TRBD1 for D (5 bases). The ends were cut back, 5 bases at V and 3 bases at J, with 13 bases in the middle. CDR1 MNHNY and CDR2 SVGAGI come from the germline V gene (reference sequence). The length of the CDR3 is 14 residues.

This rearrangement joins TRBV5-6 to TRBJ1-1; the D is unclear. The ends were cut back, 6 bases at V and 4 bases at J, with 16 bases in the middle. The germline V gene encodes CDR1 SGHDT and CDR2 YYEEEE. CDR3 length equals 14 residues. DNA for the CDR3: TGTGCCAGCACTCCAGCTGGAGGGCGCACTGAAGCTTTCTTT. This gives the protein CASTPAGGRTEAFF.

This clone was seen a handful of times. The CDR3 region has the DNA TGTGCCAGCAGTGAAAATCTCGGACAGGACTCATATAGCAATCAGCCCCAGCATTTT. This codes for CASSENLGQDSYSNQPQHF. The rearrangement joins TRBV2 to TRBJ1-5; the match to TRBD1 covers 7 bases. Germline assignment: CDR1 SNHLY and CDR2 FYNNEI. After removal of 2 bases from V and 0 bases from J, the junction contained 13 bases not matched to a gene. CDR3 length: 19 amino acids.

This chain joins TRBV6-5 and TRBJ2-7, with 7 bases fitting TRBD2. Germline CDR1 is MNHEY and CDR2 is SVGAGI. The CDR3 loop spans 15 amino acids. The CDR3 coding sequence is TGTGCAGCAAAAACCAAGCGGGGCCCCTCCTACGAGCAGTACTTC. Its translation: CAAKTKRGPSYEQYF.

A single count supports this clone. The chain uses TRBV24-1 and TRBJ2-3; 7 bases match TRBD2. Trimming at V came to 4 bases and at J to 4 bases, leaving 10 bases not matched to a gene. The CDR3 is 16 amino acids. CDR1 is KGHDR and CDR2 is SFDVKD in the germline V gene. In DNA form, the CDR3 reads TGTGCCACCAGTGACTCCGGACGCCGGGGGGCAGATACGCAGTATTTT. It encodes CATSDSGRRGADTQYF.

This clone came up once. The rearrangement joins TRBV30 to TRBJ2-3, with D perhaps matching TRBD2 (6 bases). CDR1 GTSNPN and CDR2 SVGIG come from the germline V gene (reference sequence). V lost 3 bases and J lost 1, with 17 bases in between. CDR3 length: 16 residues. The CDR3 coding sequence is TGTGCCTGGAGCGCCACTAGCAGGATAGGCACAGATACGCAGTATTTT. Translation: CAWSATSRIGTDTQYF.

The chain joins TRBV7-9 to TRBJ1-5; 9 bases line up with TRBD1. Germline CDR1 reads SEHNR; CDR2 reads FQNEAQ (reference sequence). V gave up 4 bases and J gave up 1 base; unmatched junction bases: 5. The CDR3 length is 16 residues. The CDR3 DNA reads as TGTGCCAGCAGCTCAACCGGGACAGGGAGCAATCAGCCCCAGCATTTT. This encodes CASSSTGTGSNQPQHF.

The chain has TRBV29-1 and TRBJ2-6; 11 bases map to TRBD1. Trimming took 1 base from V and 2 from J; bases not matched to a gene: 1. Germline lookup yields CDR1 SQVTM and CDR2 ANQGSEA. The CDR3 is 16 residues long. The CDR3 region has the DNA TGCAGCGTTGAAGGGACAGGGGGCCCTGGGGCCAACGTCCTGACTTTC. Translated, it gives CSVEGTGGPGANVLTF.

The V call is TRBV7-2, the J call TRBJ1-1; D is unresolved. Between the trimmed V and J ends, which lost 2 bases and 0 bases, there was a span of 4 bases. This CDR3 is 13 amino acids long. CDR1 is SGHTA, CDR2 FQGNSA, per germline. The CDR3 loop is CASSLYMNTEAFF. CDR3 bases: TGTGCCAGCAGCTTATATATGAACACTGAAGCTTTCTTT.

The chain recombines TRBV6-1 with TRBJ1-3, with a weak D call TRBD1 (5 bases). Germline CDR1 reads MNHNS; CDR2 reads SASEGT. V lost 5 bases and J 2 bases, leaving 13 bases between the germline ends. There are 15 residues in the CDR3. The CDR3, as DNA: TGTGCCAGCAGTCAAGTCCAAGGGGCTGGAAACACCATATATTTT. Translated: CASSQVQGAGNTIYF.

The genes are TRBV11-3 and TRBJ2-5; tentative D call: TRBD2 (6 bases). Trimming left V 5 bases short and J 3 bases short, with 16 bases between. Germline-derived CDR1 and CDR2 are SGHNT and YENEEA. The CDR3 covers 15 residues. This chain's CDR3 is CASSTPRGEKETQYF. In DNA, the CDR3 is TGTGCCAGCAGCACCCCGCGGGGCGAGAAAGAGACCCAGTACTTC.

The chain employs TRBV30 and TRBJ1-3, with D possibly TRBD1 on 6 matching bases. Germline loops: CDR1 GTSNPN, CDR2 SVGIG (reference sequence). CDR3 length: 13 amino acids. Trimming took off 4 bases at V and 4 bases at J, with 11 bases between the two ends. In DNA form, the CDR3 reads TGTGCCTGGAAGGTGGGGGCAGGAAACACCATATATTTT. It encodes CAWKVGAGNTIYF. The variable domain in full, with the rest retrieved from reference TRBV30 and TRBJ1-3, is SQTIHQWPATLVQPVGSPLSLECTVEGTSNPNLYWYRQAAGRGLQLLFYSVGIGQISSEVPQNLSASRPQDRQFILSSKKLLLSDSGFYLCAWKVGAGNTIYFGEGSWLTVV.

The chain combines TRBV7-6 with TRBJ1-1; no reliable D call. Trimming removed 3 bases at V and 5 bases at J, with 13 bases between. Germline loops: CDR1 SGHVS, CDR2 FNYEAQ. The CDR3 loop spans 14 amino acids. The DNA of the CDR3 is TGTGCCAGCAGCTTCGCTCATGGGAGGACTGAAGCTTTCTTT. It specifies CASSFAHGRTEAFF.

The CDR3 DNA follows: TGTGCCAGCAGTCCCAGGCCGGGTCGAGGCTCCTACGAGCAGTACTTC. It is translated as CASSPRPGRGSYEQYF. V usage is TRBV28 and J usage is TRBJ2-7; no clear D gene. Deletions cut 5 bases from V and 0 bases from J, with 17 bases between. This CDR3 is 16 amino acids long. Germline lookup yields CDR1 MDHEN and CDR2 SYDVKM.

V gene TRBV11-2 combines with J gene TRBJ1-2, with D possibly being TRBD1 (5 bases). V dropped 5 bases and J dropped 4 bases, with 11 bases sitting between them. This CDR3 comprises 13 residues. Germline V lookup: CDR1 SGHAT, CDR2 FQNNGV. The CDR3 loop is CASSPERGYGYTF. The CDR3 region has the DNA TGTGCCAGCAGCCCGGAAAGGGGCTATGGCTACACCTTC.

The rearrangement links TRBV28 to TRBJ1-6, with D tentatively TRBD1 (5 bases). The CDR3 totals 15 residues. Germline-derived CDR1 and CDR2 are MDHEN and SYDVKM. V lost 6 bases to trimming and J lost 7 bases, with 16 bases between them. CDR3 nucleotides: TGTGCCAGCAGGCCGGGGGGGGGTGAGAATTCACCCCTCCACTTT. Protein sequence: CASRPGGGENSPLHF.